The rows below give T cell receptor beta chains drawn from one sample of a study of early T cells in non-severe SARS-CoV-2 infection. TCRdb recomputed calls from the 5' RACE reads with MiXCR, one row per CDR3 protein. Among 80,000 to 95,000 distinct CDR3 sequences listed, around 15% were seen once. The sample was whole blood. These TCRs come from an adult who was a healthcare worker with PCR-confirmed SARS-CoV-2 infection or an uninfected control (not recorded which). CDR3s include the opening cysteine and the closing phenylalanine or tryptophan. D genes are given only for firm matches. Size values are once, few and many counts, or a class for expanded clones, and some rows have none.

TRBD2	-	TRBV29-1	TRBJ2-7	TGCAGCGCCGACGGGCCCCGGCGGGAGGAGCAGTACTTC	CSADGPRREEQYF
-	-	TRBV5-5	TRBJ2-3	TGTGCCAGCAGCTTGGATGATACGCAGTATTTT	CASSLDDTQYF
TRBD1	-	TRBV7-6	TRBJ2-2	TGTGCCAGCAGCCCCCGGACAGGCTGGGCGGCGAACACCGGGGAGCTGTTTTTT	CASSPRTGWAANTGELFF
-	many	TRBV5-8	TRBJ1-1	TGTGCCAGCAGCTTGGTTGGCAGTTTGTCGGGCACTGAAGCTTTCTTT	CASSLVGSLSGTEAFF
TRBD2	once	TRBV20-1	TRBJ2-1	TGCAGTGCTAGTCGACTAGCGGGGGGGCCTGAGAATGAGCAGTTCTTC	CSASRLAGGPENEQFF
TRBD1	-	TRBV7-2	TRBJ1-6	TGTGCCAGCAGCTCGGGACAGCAAAATTCACCCCTCCACTTT	CASSSGQQNSPLHF
-	-	TRBV6-6	TRBJ1-3	TGTGCCAGCAGCGGTGGGTTCGGGGGAAACACCATATATTTT	CASSGGFGGNTIYF
-	-	TRBV18	TRBJ1-5	TGTGCCAGCTCACCAGGGCATGAACAGCCCCAGCATTTT	CASSPGHEQPQHF
-	-	TRBV4-2	TRBJ2-1	TGTGCCAGCAGCCAAGATTCAAGCCTAGAATTAGGTGAGCAGTTCTTC	CASSQDSSLELGEQFF
-	few	TRBV7-3	TRBJ1-1	TGTGCCAGCAGCTTTGGAAGGGGTACTGAAGCTTTCTTT	CASSFGRGTEAFF
TRBD1	-	TRBV2	TRBJ1-6	TGTGCCAGCAGTCGACAGGGAGGAGACTCACCCCTCCACTTT	CASSRQGGDSPLHF
-	many	TRBV12-3/TRBV12-4	TRBJ2-6	TGTGCCAGCAGTGCCTCTGGGGCCAACGTCCTGACTTTC	CASSASGANVLTF
-	few	TRBV20-1	TRBJ2-3	TGCAGTGCGGTGGGGGCCGACGATACGCAGTATTTT	CSAVGADDTQYF
TRBD1	few	TRBV6-6	TRBJ1-6	TGTGCCAGCAGTTACTCGGGGACAGGGGGCGCAGGATCACCCCTCCACTTT	CASSYSGTGGAGSPLHF
-	few	TRBV2	TRBJ1-1	TGTGCCAGCAGTGATCGGACATTAAACACTGAAGCTTTCTTT	CASSDRTLNTEAFF
TRBD1	few	TRBV12-3/TRBV12-4	TRBJ2-1	TGTGCCAGCAGTCAGGGGGCTACTGAGCAGTTCTTC	CASSQGATEQFF
-	few	TRBV20-1	TRBJ2-6	TGCAGTGCTAGAGATTCGGGCGGGGCCAACGTCCTGACTTTC	CSARDSGGANVLTF